What follows are 15 T cell receptor beta chains derived from one specimen sequenced in a study of cytomegalovirus exposure and HLA in healthy donors (dated 2017 in TCRdb). The library relied on the immunoSEQ multiplex PCR assay. For the multiplex PCR, a mixture combining 60 forward primers for TCR Vbeta segments and 13 reverse primers for TCR Jbeta segments was used. Here the immuneACCESS table is served through TCRdb, limited to in-frame sequences with V and J called. Missing clones are a known gap in these copies; in checked studies unresolved V genes cover under half, and the rest lacks a known reason. This sample lists 160,000 or so clones; around 83% were detected once. The ten most abundant clones make up 2% to 2.5% of the sample. What was sequenced was PBMCs. Receptors were obtained from a woman aged 18 to 35 in good health and CMV-seronegative.

The V gene is TRBV7-2, the J gene TRBJ2-1; 12 bases map to TRBD2. In germline, CDR1 is SGHTA, CDR2 FQGNSA. V shed 5 bases, J shed 0 bases, and the junction held 2 bases outside the gene matches. The CDR3 covers 16 residues. CDR3 sequence: CASSPTSGSSYNEQFF. CDR3 nucleotide sequence: TGTGCCAGCAGCCCGACTAGCGGGAGCTCCTACAATGAGCAGTTCTTC. The full variable domain, with the rest looked up from reference TRBV7-2 and TRBJ2-1, is GAGVSQSPSNKVTEKGKDVELRCDPISGHTALYWYRQSLGQGLEFLIYFQGNSAPDKSGLPSDRFSAERTGGSVSTLTIQRTQQEDSAVYLCASSPTSGSSYNEQFFGPGTRLTVL.

For the CDR3, the DNA is TGCGCCAGCAGCTTGGGACTAGCGGGAGGGCCCCACAATGAGCAGTTCTTC. This encodes CASSLGLAGGPHNEQFF. V usage is TRBV5-1 and J usage is TRBJ2-1; TRBD2 matches at 14 bases. Germline CDR1 is SGHRS and CDR2 is YFSETQ. This CDR3 has 17 amino acids. V trimming: 0 bases; J trimming: 5 bases; junction bases outside the gene matches: 4.

CDR3 protein: CASSSRVDRMTDTQYF. In DNA, the CDR3 is TGTGCCAGCAGCTCCCGCGTCGACAGGATGACAGATACGCAGTATTTT. This chain uses TRBV7-9 with TRBJ2-3; TRBD1 is a possible D gene (6 bases). The CDR3 runs to 16 residues. Germline V gives CDR1 SEHNR, CDR2 FQNEAQ (reference sequence). The V end lost 4 bases, the J end lost 3 bases, and 17 bases lay between the germline ends.

This rearrangement joins TRBV2 to TRBJ2-1; weak D call: TRBD2 (6 bases). Germline CDR1 and CDR2: SNHLY and FYNNEI. Trimming left V 6 bases short and J 2 bases short, with 14 bases between. The CDR3 consists of 15 residues. The CDR3 sequence: CASSPSGRAYNEQFF. Here the CDR3 DNA reads TGTGCCAGCAGCCCGTCCGGGAGAGCCTACAATGAGCAGTTCTTC.

The chain has TRBV14 and TRBJ2-3, with D unclear. In germline, CDR1 is SGHDN, CDR2 FVKESK. The V and J ends lost 1 base and 2 bases respectively, with 7 bases between them. The CDR3 loop spans 14 amino acids. CDR3 region: CASSQVQFTDTQYF. The DNA of the CDR3 is TGTGCCAGCAGCCAAGTACAGTTCACAGATACGCAGTATTTT.

This chain joins TRBV9 and TRBJ2-3, with 11 bases fitting TRBD2. The CDR3 has 15 amino acids. Germline trimming cut 5 bases from V and 5 bases from J; bases unmatched to any gene: 7. CDR1 SGDLS and CDR2 YYNGEE come from the germline V gene. CDR3 protein: CASSGTSGSGDTQYF. In DNA form, the CDR3 reads TGTGCCAGCAGTGGTACTAGCGGGAGTGGAGATACGCAGTATTTT.

This rearrangement joins TRBV18 to TRBJ1-5; no reliable D call. The germline gives CDR1 KGHSH, CDR2 LQKENI. The CDR3 has 14 amino acids. The V and J ends lost 3 bases and 4 bases respectively, with 10 bases between them. The CDR3 DNA is TGTGCCAGCTCACCTGCGACTAAGAATCAGCCCCAGCATTTT. Amino acids: CASSPATKNQPQHF. Based on the CDR3 plus reference TRBV18 and TRBJ1-5, the full variable domain is NAGVMQNPRHLVRRRGQEARLRCSPMKGHSHVYWYRQLPEEGLKFMVYLQKENIIDESGMPKERFSAEFPKEGPSILRIQQVVRGDSAAYFCASSPATKNQPQHFGDGTRLSIL.

The chain carries TRBV15 and TRBJ1-2, with D perhaps TRBD1 (6 bases). The CDR3 has 13 residues. V dropped 3 bases and J dropped 5 bases, with 10 bases sitting between them. Germline V gene sequence: CDR1 LNHNV, CDR2 YYDKDF (reference sequence). In nucleotides, the CDR3 is TGTGCCACCAGCAGGGGGGGGACATATGGCTACACCTTC. Translation: CATSRGGTYGYTF. The whole variable domain, remainder taken from reference TRBV15 and TRBJ1-2, is DAMVIQNPRYQVTQFGKPVTLSCSQTLNHNVMYWYQQKSSQAPKLLFHYYDKDFNNEADTPDNFQSRRPNTSFCFLDIRSPGLGDTAMYLCATSRGGTYGYTFGSGTRLTVV.

This chain joins TRBV13 and TRBJ2-7, with D maybe TRBD2 (6 bases). This CDR3 spans 15 amino acids. Trimming removed 1 base at V and 5 bases at J, with 15 bases between. The germline V gene encodes CDR1 PRHDT and CDR2 FYEKMQ (reference sequence). The CDR3 loop reads CASSLAGSGSHEQYF. The CDR3 DNA reads as TGTGCCAGCAGCTTAGCCGGTAGCGGTTCCCACGAGCAGTACTTC.

In this sample, this clone turned up once. This chain links TRBV19 with TRBJ1-5, with 7 bases identical to TRBD1. CDR3 length: 14 amino acids. CDR1 and CDR2 from the germline V gene are LNHDA and SQIVND (reference sequence). V lost 5 bases and J lost 3; bases outside the gene matches: 4. CDR3 sequence (DNA): TGTGCCAGTAGTCTGGGACAGCCCAATCAGCCCCAGCATTTT. This gives the protein CASSLGQPNQPQHF.

The gene calls are TRBV5-1 and TRBJ2-3, with D possibly TRBD1 on 6 matching bases. The V and J ends lost 4 bases and 3 bases respectively, with 12 bases between them. Per germline, CDR1 SGHRS and CDR2 YFSETQ. The CDR3 has 14 amino acids. CDR3 loop: CASSPAQGTDTQYF. The CDR3 bases are TGCGCCAGCAGCCCGGCCCAGGGGACAGATACGCAGTATTTT.

Notes on this clone: One junction end does not reproduce the germline sequence, and a read error may be involved. This chain uses TRBV4-3 with TRBJ1-2, with a tentative D call TRBD1 (6 bases). The CDR3 consists of 15 residues. Germline assignment: CDR1 LGHNA and CDR2 YSLEER. CDR3 region: CASSPGQWSNYGCTF. DNA for the CDR3: TGCGCCAGCAGCCCCGGACAGTGGTCCAACTATGGCTGCACCTTC.

V usage is TRBV5-8 and J usage is TRBJ2-7, with D perhaps matching TRBD1 (6 bases). Germline assignment: CDR1 SGHTS and CDR2 YDEGEE. Trimming took 0 bases from V and 2 from J, leaving 9 bases between them. The CDR3 contains 14 residues. The CDR3 region is CASSLEQGPYEQYF. The CDR3, as DNA: TGTGCCAGCAGCTTGGAGCAGGGGCCCTACGAGCAGTACTTC.

The rearrangement joins TRBV5-1 to TRBJ1-1, with TRBD1 matching 7 bases. Losses at the gene ends were 4 bases for V and 2 bases for J; bases not matched to a gene: 8. CDR1 and CDR2 (germline): SGHRS, YFSETQ. The CDR3 loop spans 15 amino acids. CDR3 DNA sequence: TGCGCCAGCAGCCCGAACACAGGGGTTAACACTGAAGCTTTCTTT. This codes for CASSPNTGVNTEAFF.

The gene calls are TRBV7-2 and TRBJ2-1; D possibly corresponds to TRBD2 (5 bases). Germline-derived CDR1 and CDR2 are SGHTA and FQGNSA. The CDR3 totals 14 residues. Trimming pared 5 bases from V and 6 bases from J, leaving 14 bases between. The DNA of the CDR3 is TGTGCCAGCAGCCCCCGGACTCAGATCAATGAGCAGTTCTTC. It yields the protein CASSPRTQINEQFF. The full variable domain, rest sourced from reference TRBV7-2 and TRBJ2-1, is GAGVSQSPSNKVTEKGKDVELRCDPISGHTALYWYRQSLGQGLEFLIYFQGNSAPDKSGLPSDRFSAERTGGSVSTLTIQRTQQEDSAVYLCASSPRTQINEQFFGPGTRLTVL.